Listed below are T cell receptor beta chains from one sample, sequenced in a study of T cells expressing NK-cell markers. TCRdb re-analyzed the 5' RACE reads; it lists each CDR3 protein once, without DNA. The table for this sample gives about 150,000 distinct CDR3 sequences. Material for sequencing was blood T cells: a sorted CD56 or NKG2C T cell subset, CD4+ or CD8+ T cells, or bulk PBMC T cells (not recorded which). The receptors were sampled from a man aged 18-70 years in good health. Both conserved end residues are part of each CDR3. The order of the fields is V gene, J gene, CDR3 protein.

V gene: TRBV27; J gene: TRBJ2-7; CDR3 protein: CASSFLAGGAAYEQYF
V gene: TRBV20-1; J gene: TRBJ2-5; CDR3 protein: CSARDSLTLLGETQYF
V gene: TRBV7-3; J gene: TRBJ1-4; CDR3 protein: CASSKGRHPPPREKLFF
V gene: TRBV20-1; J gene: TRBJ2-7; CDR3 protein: CSAGTGTAYEQYF
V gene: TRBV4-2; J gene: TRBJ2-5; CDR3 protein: CASSQGSSSGQETQYF
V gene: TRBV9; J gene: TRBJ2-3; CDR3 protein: CASSVGVGVPSTDTQYF
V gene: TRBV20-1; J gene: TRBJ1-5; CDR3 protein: CSARANPAGGNQPQHF
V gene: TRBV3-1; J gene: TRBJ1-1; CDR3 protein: CASSWDRATMNTEAFF
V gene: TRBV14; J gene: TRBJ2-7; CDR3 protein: CASSQTGTGLSYEQYF
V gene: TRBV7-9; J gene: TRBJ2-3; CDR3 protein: CASSLRAGAEDTQYF
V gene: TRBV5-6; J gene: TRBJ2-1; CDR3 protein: CASSYGLAGHNEQFF
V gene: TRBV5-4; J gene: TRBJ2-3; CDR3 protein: CASSLGEKKYF
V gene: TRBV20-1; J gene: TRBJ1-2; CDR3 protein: CSAKGGYGYTF
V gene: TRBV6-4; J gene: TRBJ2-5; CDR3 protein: CASSEGDSQETQYF
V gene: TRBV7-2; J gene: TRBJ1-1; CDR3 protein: CASSRGTVTEAFF
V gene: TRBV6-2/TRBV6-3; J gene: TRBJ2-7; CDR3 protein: CASSYPSGAQAAEQYF
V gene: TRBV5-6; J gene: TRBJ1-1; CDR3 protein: CASSSPDNLNTEAFF
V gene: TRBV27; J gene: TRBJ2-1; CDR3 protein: CASGRGGGAGNNEQFF
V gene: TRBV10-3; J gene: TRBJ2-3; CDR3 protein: CAISAGRGGRPDTQYF
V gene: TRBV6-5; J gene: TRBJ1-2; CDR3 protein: CASSLTPLDGYTF
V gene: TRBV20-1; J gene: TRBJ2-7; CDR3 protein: CSARTSGGAREQYF
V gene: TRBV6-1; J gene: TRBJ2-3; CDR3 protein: CASSERVNRGGTDTQYF
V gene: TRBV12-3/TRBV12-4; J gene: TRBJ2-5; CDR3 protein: CASSRGDETQYF
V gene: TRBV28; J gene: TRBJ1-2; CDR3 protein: CASSPLSETYPNGYTF
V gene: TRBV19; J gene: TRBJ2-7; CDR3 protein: CARSDFPHGYEQYF
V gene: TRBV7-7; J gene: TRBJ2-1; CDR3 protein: CASSPTGLAGDNEQFF
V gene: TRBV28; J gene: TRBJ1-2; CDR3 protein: CASAPGSYGYTF
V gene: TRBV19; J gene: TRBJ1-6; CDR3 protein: CASSTVNSPLHF
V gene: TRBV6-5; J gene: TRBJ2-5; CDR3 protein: CASSYSFSIDLQETQYF
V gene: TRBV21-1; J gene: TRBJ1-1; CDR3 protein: CASGETGTKGMNTEAFF
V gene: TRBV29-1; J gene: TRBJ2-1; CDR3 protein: CSVRGVLIKNEQFF
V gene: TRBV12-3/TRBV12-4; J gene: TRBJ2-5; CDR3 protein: CASSPGGAMGVNGETQYF
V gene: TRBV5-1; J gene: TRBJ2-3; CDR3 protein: CASSLVPPKITDTQYF
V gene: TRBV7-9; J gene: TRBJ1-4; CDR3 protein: CASSKRVYRNEKLFF
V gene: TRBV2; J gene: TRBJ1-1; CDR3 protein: CASSDGRQGPNTEAFF
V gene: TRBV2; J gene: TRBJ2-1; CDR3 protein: CASSEEGTTYNEQFF
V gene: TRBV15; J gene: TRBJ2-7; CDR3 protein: CATSREERNSYEQYF
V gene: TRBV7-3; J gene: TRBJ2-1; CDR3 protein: CASSEAGGPNYFHNEQFF
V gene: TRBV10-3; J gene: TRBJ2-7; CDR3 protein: CAISESLQEAYEQYF
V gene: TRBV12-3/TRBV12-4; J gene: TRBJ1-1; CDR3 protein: CASSHGGAYTEAFF
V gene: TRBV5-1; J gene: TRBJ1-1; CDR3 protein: CASSLGQAVTAEAFF
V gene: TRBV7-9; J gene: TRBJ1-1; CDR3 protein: CASSLGVTGNTEAFF
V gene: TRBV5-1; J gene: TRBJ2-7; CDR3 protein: CASSLVRGGDEQYF
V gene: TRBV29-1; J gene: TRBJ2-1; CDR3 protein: CSVEPTSGGAYEQFF
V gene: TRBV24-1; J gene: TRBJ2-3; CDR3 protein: CATSDLTVGGRTDTQYF
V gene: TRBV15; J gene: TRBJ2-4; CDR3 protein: CATSRPGGTGALAKNIQYF
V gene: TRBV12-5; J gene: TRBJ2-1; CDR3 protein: CASGLTTGTGLYNEQFF
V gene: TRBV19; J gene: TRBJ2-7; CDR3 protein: CASSTDVTYEQYF
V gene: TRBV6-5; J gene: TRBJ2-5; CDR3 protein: CASSYSSVLARTAQYF
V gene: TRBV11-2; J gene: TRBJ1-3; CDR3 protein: CASSLGTVGNTIYF
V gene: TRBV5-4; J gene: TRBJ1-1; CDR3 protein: CASSFRGGNTEAFF
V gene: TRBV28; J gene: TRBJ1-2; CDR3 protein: CASKLGEDGYTF
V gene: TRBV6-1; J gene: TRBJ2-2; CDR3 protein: CAGSSGEDTGELFF
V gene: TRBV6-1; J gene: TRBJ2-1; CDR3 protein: CASKRTGSYNEQFF